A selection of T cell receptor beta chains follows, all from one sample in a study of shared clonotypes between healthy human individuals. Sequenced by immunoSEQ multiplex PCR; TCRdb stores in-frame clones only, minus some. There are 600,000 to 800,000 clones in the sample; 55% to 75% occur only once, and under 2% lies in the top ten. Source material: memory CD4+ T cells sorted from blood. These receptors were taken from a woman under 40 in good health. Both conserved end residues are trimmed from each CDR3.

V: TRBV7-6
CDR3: ASSVQGADTEAF

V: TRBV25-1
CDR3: ASSESIGGGGYEQY

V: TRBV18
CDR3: ASSPRRDGDGYT

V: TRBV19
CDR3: ASSMRQTGRDEQF

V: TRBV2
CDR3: ASSTSAFSYEQY

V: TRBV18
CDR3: ASSPQYEQY

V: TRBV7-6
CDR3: ASSRARLAGSREETQY

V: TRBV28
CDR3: ASSWGPRGSILNTEAF

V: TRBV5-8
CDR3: ASGFRNYGYT

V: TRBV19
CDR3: ASSITGGEQPQH

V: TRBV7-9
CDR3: ASSSIAGGSYEQY

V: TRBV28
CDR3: ATTSGGGPEAF

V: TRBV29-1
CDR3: SVGASGRVEY

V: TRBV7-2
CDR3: ASTQFWGDEQY

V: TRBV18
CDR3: ASSPFGSYEQY

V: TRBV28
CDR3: ASSSPTGAGNEQY

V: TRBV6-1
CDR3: ASKGQGGTGYT

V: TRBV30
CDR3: AWSVLEGVSYEQY

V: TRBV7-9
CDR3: ASSLDHYEQY

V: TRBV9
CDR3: ASSYGTGPYEQY

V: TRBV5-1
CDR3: ASSFDPTSGNTIY

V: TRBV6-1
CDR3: ASSEPRLIDTQY

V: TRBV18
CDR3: ASSRPGWSGTDTQY

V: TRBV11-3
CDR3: ASSLGGLADTQY

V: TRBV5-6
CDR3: ASSTRGALKNIQY

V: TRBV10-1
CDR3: ASSDSGTGAYEQY

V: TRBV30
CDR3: ARRGYQGTEAF

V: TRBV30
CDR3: AWSREETQY

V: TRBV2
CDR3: ASSLDNYEQY

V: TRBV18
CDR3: ASSQTAQDTQY

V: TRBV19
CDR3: ASSLQTDTQY

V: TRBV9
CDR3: ASSERGGYGYT

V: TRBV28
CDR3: ASSLTGGKYGYT

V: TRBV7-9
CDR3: ASSPTSGYSYEQY

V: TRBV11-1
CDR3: ASSLGYGELF

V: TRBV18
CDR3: ASSQTWASQPQH

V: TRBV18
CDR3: ASSRGSATDTQY

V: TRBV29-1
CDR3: SVVLAGGPNEQY

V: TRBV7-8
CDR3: ASSLALGQNNEQF

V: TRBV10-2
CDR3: ASRSSQVNTEAF